Presented here are 32 T cell receptor beta chains from one specimen sequenced in a study of breast tumors, draining lymph nodes, adjacent tissues. Axillary draining lymph nodes of breast cancer patients supplied the node samples. TCRdb analysed the multiplex PCR reads with MiXCR anew, one entry per CDR3 protein. The sample records roughly 110,000 distinct CDR3 sequences, about 30% being singletons. Specimen: axillary lymph node tissue. These receptors originate from a female donor with breast cancer. Some clones in this sample may be carry-over from other donors' samples.

The CDR3 region is CSVEFTDTQYF. In DNA form, the CDR3 reads TGCAGCGTTGAGTTCACAGATACGCAGTATTTT. The chain couples TRBV29-1 to TRBJ2-3; D ambiguous. Trimming shortened V by 3 bases and J by 2 bases, and 3 bases separated the two germline ends. This CDR3 has 11 amino acids. The germline V gene encodes CDR1 SQVTM and CDR2 ANQGSEA.

In this sample, this clonotype turned up many times. The V and J genes are TRBV20-1 and TRBJ2-3; D unresolved. Germline V CDR1 and CDR2: DFQATT, SNEGSKA (reference sequence). Trimming took 5 bases from V and 6 from J, leaving 15 bases between them. The CDR3 loop spans 13 amino acids. The CDR3 DNA reads as TGCAGTGCTCCCCGCGGTAGATCGGATACGCAGTATTTT. This codes for CSAPRGRSDTQYF.

This clonotype was seen ten or more times. The gene calls are TRBV6-5 and TRBJ1-2; D may be TRBD1 (5 bases). CDR1 MNHEY and CDR2 SVGAGI come from the germline V gene. This CDR3 comprises 14 residues. V lost 5 bases and J lost 8, with 18 bases in between. CDR3 nucleotide sequence: TGTGCCAGCAGTCACGAGCGGTGGGGGAGAGGCTACACCTTC. Amino acid sequence: CASSHERWGRGYTF.

This clonotype was observed many times. This sequence joins TRBV6-6 and TRBJ2-7; no definite D call. V gave up 2 bases and J gave up 3 bases, with 5 bases separating them. Germline V CDR1 and CDR2: MNHNY, SVGAGI (reference sequence). CDR3 size: 12 residues. CDR3 loop: CASSYDGYEQYF. In nucleotides, the CDR3 is TGTGCCAGCAGTTACGATGGCTACGAGCAGTACTTC.

The V and J genes are TRBV6-5 and TRBJ2-3; 8 bases map to TRBD2. From germline, CDR1 is MNHEY and CDR2 SVGAGI. Trimming removed 4 bases from V and 5 bases from J; junction bases left unmatched: 11. The CDR3 totals 16 residues. The CDR3 loop is CASSSVRRGGGDTQYF. CDR3 DNA sequence: TGTGCCAGCAGTTCCGTTCGACGGGGGGGCGGAGATACGCAGTATTTT.

Comments on this clonotype: The conserved final phenylalanine or tryptophan is absent from the CDR3, which likely points to a read error. The genes are TRBV20-1 and TRBJ2-5, with 7 bases aligning to TRBD2. The CDR3 extends over 17 amino acids. V lost 3 bases to trimming and J lost 7 bases; unmatched junction nucleotides: 20. Looked up from germline, CDR1 is DFQATT and CDR2 is SNEGSKA (reference sequence). In DNA form, the CDR3 reads TGCAGTGCTAGCGCTCATGCTAGGACTAGACTCCTTAGGACCCAGTACCTC. Its protein is CSASAHARTRLLRTQYL.

This clonotype has a single count. J is TRBJ2-1 and V is TRBV25-1; 7 bases align to TRBD2. The length of the CDR3 is 16 residues. J lost 8 bases, V lost 4 bases, and 14 bases had no gene match. Germline loops: CDR1 MGHDK, CDR2 SYGVNS. Here the CDR3 reads CASSASYSGDDDEQFF. The CDR3 DNA follows: TGTGCCAGCAGTGCTAGTTACAGCGGGGACGATGATGAGCAGTTCTTC.

This clonotype showed up many times. The chain has TRBV7-2 and TRBJ2-7; 12 bases are shared with TRBD2. This CDR3 comprises 15 residues. Germline V gene data show CDR1 as SGHTA and CDR2 as FQGNSA. The ends lost 5 bases at V and 2 bases at J; junction bases unmatched: 4. DNA for the CDR3: TGTGCCAGCAGCCTATCTAGCGGGGGGGCCTACGAGCAGTACTTC. Translation gives CASSLSSGGAYEQYF. The whole variable domain, filled in from reference TRBV7-2 and TRBJ2-7, reads GAGVSQSPSNKVTEKGKDVELRCDPISGHTALYWYRQSLGQGLEFLIYFQGNSAPDKSGLPSDRFSAERTGGSVSTLTIQRTQQEDSAVYLCASSLSSGGAYEQYFGPGTRLTVT.

This clonotype was detected many times. V usage is TRBV18 and J usage is TRBJ2-3; TRBD1 or TRBD2 may be the D gene (7 bases each). The V end lost 4 bases, the J end lost 2 bases, and 13 bases lay between the germline ends. The V gene's germline CDR1 is KGHSH and CDR2 LQKENI. This CDR3 is built from 15 residues. CDR3 loop: CASSLREGATDTQYF. The CDR3 bases are TGTGCCAGCTCACTCAGGGAGGGGGCCACAGATACGCAGTATTTT.

This clonotype was seen at least ten times. The chain joins TRBV19 to TRBJ2-5; the match to TRBD2 covers 9 bases. There are 15 residues in the CDR3. V shed 5 bases, J shed 3 bases, and the junction held 7 bases outside the gene matches. Germline V lookup: CDR1 LNHDA, CDR2 SQIVND (reference sequence). CDR3 bases: TGTGCCAGTAGTCCCGGGACTAGCACGAAAGAGACCCAGTACTTC. It is translated as CASSPGTSTKETQYF. The entire variable domain, with the rest obtained from reference TRBV19 and TRBJ2-5, is as follows: DGGITQSPKYLFRKEGQNVTLSCEQNLNHDAMYWYRQDPGQGLRLIYYSQIVNDFQKGDIAEGYSVSREKKESFPLTVTSAQKNPTAFYLCASSPGTSTKETQYFGPGTRLLVL.

This clonotype was found many times. J is TRBJ2-3 and V is TRBV20-1, with 9 positions matching TRBD2. Germline values: CDR1 DFQATT, CDR2 SNEGSKA (reference sequence). V gave up 1 base and J gave up 1 base; unmatched junction bases: 9. The CDR3 consists of 17 residues. As DNA, the CDR3 is TGCAGTGCTAGAGGTCTTCTGGCGGGAGGGGGCACAGATACGCAGTATTTT. Its translation: CSARGLLAGGGTDTQYF.

Points on this clonotype: One base away lies a much larger clone, so this may be a sequencing read error. J is TRBJ1-6 and V is TRBV6-5; D is uncertain. The CDR3 extends over 13 amino acids. Trimming took 5 bases from V and 11 from J, leaving 13 bases between them. Germline assignment: CDR1 MNHEY and CDR2 SVGAGI. CDR3 DNA sequence: TGTGCCAGCAGTCACCGTGGTGATCCACCCCTCCACTTT. This codes for CASSHRGDPPLHF.

The V and J genes are TRBV20-1 and TRBJ1-1; TRBD1 is a possible D gene (5 bases). Germline CDR1 DFQATT, CDR2 SNEGSKA (reference sequence). V dropped 0 bases and J dropped 2 bases, with 10 bases sitting between them. This CDR3 is 14 amino acids long. CDR3 sequence: CSARDGQGNTEAFF. The CDR3 coding sequence is TGCAGTGCTAGAGATGGGCAGGGAAACACTGAAGCTTTCTTT.

This chain joins TRBV29-1 and TRBJ1-3, with 12 bases that match TRBD1. CDR3 length: 14 amino acids. CDR1 and CDR2 (germline): SQVTM, ANQGSEA. J lost 6 bases, V lost 7 bases, and 7 bases had no gene match. The CDR3 nucleotides read TGCAGCGCAACCGGGACAGGGGGCATAAACACCATATATTTT. This encodes CSATGTGGINTIYF.

The chain employs TRBV7-2 and TRBJ2-3, with TRBD2 matching 7 bases. Germline values: CDR1 SGHTA, CDR2 FQGNSA. CDR3 size: 14 residues. Losses at the gene ends were 5 bases for V and 5 bases for J; bases not matched to a gene: 7. CDR3 DNA: TGTGCCAGCAGCCCGGCGGGGGTGATAGATACGCAGTATTTT. The encoded protein is CASSPAGVIDTQYF.

The sample holds many counts of this clonotype. The rearrangement uses TRBV9 and TRBJ1-5; 7 bases map to TRBD1. The V segment lost 3 bases and the J segment 7 bases; nucleotides outside the gene matches: 7. Germline CDR1 and CDR2: SGDLS and YYNGEE. The CDR3 totals 14 residues. The CDR3 bases are TGTGCCAGCAGCGCCGACAGGGCGAGGCAGCCCCAGCATTTT. Residues: CASSADRARQPQHF.

This clonotype has only a few counts. This may stem from a read error, because a much larger clone lies one nucleotide away. The chain couples TRBV6-5 to TRBJ2-7, with D possibly being TRBD2 (7 bases). CDR1 MNHEY and CDR2 SVGAGI come from the germline V gene. The CDR3 runs to 14 residues. V gave up 6 bases and J gave up 3 bases, with 15 bases separating them. Here the CDR3 DNA reads TGTGCCAGCAGGCAAGGGGGGGGAAACTACGAGCAGTACTTC. Amino acid sequence: CASRQGGGNYEQYF.

About this clonotype itself: Here the CDR3 omits its conserved ending phenylalanine or tryptophan, so a read error is the likely source. The chain couples TRBV7-3 to TRBJ2-6; the D is unclear. CDR3 length: 9 amino acids. The ends were cut back, 2 bases at V and 16 bases at J, with 3 bases in the middle. Per the germline V gene, CDR1 is SGHTA and CDR2 is FQGTGA. CDR3 sequence (DNA): TGTGCCAGCAGCTTAGTTCTGACTAGC. This encodes CASSLVLTS.

This clonotype was detected ten times or more. This chain joins TRBV4-1 and TRBJ1-5; D is unresolved. Trimming took off 0 bases at V and 7 bases at J, with 7 bases between the two ends. The CDR3 is 13 amino acids. The germline CDR1 and CDR2 sequences are MGHRA and YSYEKL. The CDR3 coding sequence is TGCGCCAGCAGCCAAGATCGAGGACAGCCCCAGCATTTT. It encodes CASSQDRGQPQHF.

This clonotype was recorded at least ten times. The chain employs TRBV20-1 and TRBJ1-5, with 8 bases matching TRBD1. Germline V gene lookup returns CDR1 DFQATT and CDR2 SNEGSKA (reference sequence). V dropped 2 bases and J dropped 2; count of bases not matched to a gene: 5. The CDR3 length is 15 residues. The CDR3 nucleotides read TGCAGTGCTAGATTTACAGGGGGTGGCAATCAGCCCCAGCATTTT. Protein product: CSARFTGGGNQPQHF.

This clonotype appeared many times. The CDR3 here is CSARDWSGTGDQPQHF. In DNA, the CDR3 is TGCAGTGCTAGAGATTGGTCCGGGACAGGGGATCAGCCCCAGCATTTT. The chain couples TRBV20-1 to TRBJ1-5, with 10 positions matching TRBD1. The V gene end was trimmed by 0 bases and the J gene end by 5 bases; junction bases not matched to a gene: 7. There are 16 residues in the CDR3. Germline V gene lookup returns CDR1 DFQATT and CDR2 SNEGSKA (reference sequence).

To note about this clonotype: This clone may be a read error of a much larger clone one base away. The chain couples TRBV20-1 to TRBJ1-5, with a weak D call TRBD1 (5 bases). The germline V gene has CDR1 DFQATT and CDR2 SNEGSKA (reference sequence). The CDR3 extends over 14 amino acids. The CDR3 here is CSAEHRYSNPPQHF. The CDR3, as DNA: TGCAGTGCTGAACACAGGTATAGCAATCCGCCCCAGCATTTT.

This clonotype was detected ten times or more. The V and J genes are TRBV6-5 and TRBJ2-6, with D maybe TRBD2 (6 bases). Trimming took off 8 bases at V and 0 bases at J, with 11 bases between the two ends. Germline V gives CDR1 MNHEY, CDR2 SVGAGI. This CDR3 has 15 residues. In nucleotides, the CDR3 is TGTGCCAGCCTCGGGGGATTCTCTGGGGCCAACGTCCTGACTTTC. Protein sequence: CASLGGFSGANVLTF.

At least ten counts were recorded for this clonotype. The chain combines TRBV20-1 with TRBJ2-3; 7 nucleotides align to TRBD2. Germline V CDR1 and CDR2: DFQATT, SNEGSKA (reference sequence). J lost 5 bases, V lost 6 bases, and 8 bases had no gene match. There are 13 residues in the CDR3. The CDR3 DNA reads as TGCAGTGCCGGACTAGTTCGAAGAGATACGCAGTATTTT. This gives the protein CSAGLVRRDTQYF.

Concerning this clonotype itself: One junction end does not reproduce the germline sequence, and a read error may be involved. The chain links TRBV7-9 to TRBJ2-7; TRBD1 matches at 8 bases. The CDR3 consists of 15 residues. CDR1 and CDR2 from the germline V gene are SEHNR and FQNEAQ (reference sequence). The CDR3 region has the DNA TGTGCCAGCAGCCAAGGGACAGGACTAAACTACGAGCAGCACTTC. Amino acids: CASSQGTGLNYEQHF.

This clonotype was seen ten or more times. The chain joins TRBV20-1 to TRBJ2-5; a weak D match, TRBD1 (6 bases). This CDR3 is built from 14 residues. Trimming stripped 0 bases from V and 2 bases from J, with 10 bases between. Germline CDR1 and CDR2: DFQATT and SNEGSKA (reference sequence). The CDR3 sequence is CSARDGQLQETQYF. CDR3 DNA sequence: TGCAGTGCTAGAGACGGACAGCTACAAGAGACCCAGTACTTC.

Many counts were recorded for this clonotype. The CDR3 spells CASSLGPETQYF. DNA of the CDR3: TGTGCCAGCAGCTTAGGCCCGGAGACCCAGTACTTC. The rearrangement links TRBV7-6 to TRBJ2-5; D gene uncertain. Trimming shortened V by 1 base and J by 5 bases, and 5 bases separated the two germline ends. Germline V gene data show CDR1 as SGHVS and CDR2 as FNYEAQ. The CDR3 spans 12 residues.

This chain joins TRBV7-9 and TRBJ2-7; 11 positions match TRBD1. Germline V CDR1 and CDR2: SEHNR, FQNEAQ (reference sequence). The CDR3 has 16 amino acids. V trimming: 5 bases; J trimming: 4 bases; junction bases outside the gene matches: 10. The CDR3 DNA reads TGTGCCAGCAGCAAAGAGGGGGACAGGGGGTGGTACGAGCAGTACTTC. This gives the protein CASSKEGDRGWYEQYF.

This clonotype was seen only a few times. A much larger clonotype is one base distant, so this may be a read error. The chain recombines TRBV20-1 with TRBJ2-2; D not certain. There are 16 residues in the CDR3. Germline assignment: CDR1 DFQATT and CDR2 SNEGSKA (reference sequence). Trimming stripped 0 bases from V and 4 bases from J, with 15 bases between. For the CDR3, the DNA is TGCAGTGCTAGAGATCGGTCCGGGTCCACCACCGGGGAGCTGTTTTTT. Encoded protein: CSARDRSGSTTGELFF.

In this sample, this clonotype turned up a few times. The chain is built from TRBV20-1 and TRBJ1-1; TRBD1 is a possible D gene (6 bases). Germline CDR1 reads DFQATT; CDR2 reads SNEGSKA (reference sequence). The CDR3 contains 13 residues. Trimming removed 3 bases from V and 1 base from J, with 9 bases in between. The CDR3 is CSARGTWNTEAFF. CDR3 coding DNA: TGCAGTGCTAGGGGGACATGGAACACTGAAGCTTTCTTT.

This clonotype was seen at least ten times. The rearrangement uses TRBV12-3 or TRBV12-4 and TRBJ1-5; TRBD1 might be the D (5 bases). There are 13 residues in the CDR3. The ends were cut back, 2 bases at V and 5 bases at J, with 7 bases in the middle. In DNA form, the CDR3 reads TGTGCCAGCAGTTTAAAAGGGGATCAGCCCCAGCATTTT. It codes for CASSLKGDQPQHF.

This clonotype was observed at least ten times. The rearrangement links TRBV13 to TRBJ2-2, with 9 bases fitting TRBD1. Trimming cost V 1 base and J 5 bases; bases outside gene matches: 8. Germline CDR1 PRHDT, CDR2 FYEKMQ (reference sequence). The CDR3 extends over 17 amino acids. The CDR3 protein is CASSLEDRGYETGELFF. As DNA, the CDR3 is TGTGCCAGCAGCTTAGAGGACAGGGGCTATGAGACCGGGGAGCTGTTTTTT.